This T cell receptor (beta chain) derives from a study of T cell responses to AZD1222 COVID-19 vaccine. Clones were sequenced by immunoSEQ multiplex PCR, and TCRdb holds only the in-frame ones, with some missing. Of roughly 120,000 clones listed, more than 90% were seen once; the top ten hold around 2.5%. Recipients boosted at about 4 weeks or about 12 weeks are pooled. The CDR3 covers 15 residues. V lost 3 bases and J lost 5; bases outside the gene matches: 6. The germline V gene has CDR1 MDHEN and CDR2 SYDVKM. Remarks on this clone: Its specificity is not known.

Study results and limitations: Donors were mostly white British, more females; clonal diversity possibly underestimated.

The chain is built from TRBV28 and TRBJ1-5; 8 bases fit TRBD1. The receptor was isolated from an adult who received the AZD1222 COVID-19 vaccine. Sequences were derived from peripheral blood, sampled 28 days after the second AZD1222 dose. In DNA, the CDR3 is TGTGCCAGCAGTTTCGTAGGCAGGGGGCATCAGCCCCAGCATTTT. It specifies CASSFVGRGHQPQHF. Full variable domain (rest looked up from reference TRBV28 and TRBJ1-5): DVKVTQSSRYLVKRTGEKVFLECVQDMDHENMFWYRQDPGLGLRLIYFSYDVKMKEKGDIPEGYSVSREKKERFSLILESASTNQTSMYLCASSFVGRGHQPQHFGDGTRLSIL.